The 23 T cell receptor beta chains below were found in one sample sequenced in a study of blood T cell repertoires in COVID-19. TCRdb keeps only in-frame clones here, not all; method: immunoSEQ multiplex PCR. The data hold over 45,000 clones, with roughly nine tenths observed a single time. Sequenced: peripheral blood. Receptor source: a woman in her sixties with COVID-19, enrolled during active disease.

V is TRBV6-5 and J is TRBJ1-5; D call uncertain. This CDR3 contains 12 residues. V was clipped by 7 bases and J by 0 bases, with 4 bases between them. Germline V gene lookup returns CDR1 MNHEY and CDR2 SVGAGI. The CDR3: CASKSSNQPQHF. CDR3 sequence (DNA): TGTGCCAGCAAGAGTAGCAATCAGCCCCAGCATTTT.

The chain recombines TRBV6-2 or TRBV6-3 with TRBJ2-1; 9 nucleotides match TRBD2. V was pared by 4 bases and J by 8 bases, with 15 bases of the junction left unmatched. CDR1 MNHEY and CDR2 SVGEGT come from the germline V gene. This CDR3 comprises 17 residues. The CDR3 DNA reads TGTGCCAGCAGTTCTGGGGTAGCGGGGGTACCAATCGATGAGCAGTTCTTC. Amino acid sequence: CASSSGVAGVPIDEQFF.

This sequence joins TRBV24-1 and TRBJ2-5, with TRBD1 as a possible D gene (6 bases). Germline CDR1 reads KGHDR; CDR2 reads SFDVKD. V was cut by 7 bases and J by 2 bases, with 16 bases left in between. CDR3 size: 15 residues. The CDR3 region is CATSPMGATQETQYF. In DNA, the CDR3 is TGTGCCACCAGCCCGATGGGGGCGACTCAAGAGACCCAGTACTTC.

V usage is TRBV6-4 and J usage is TRBJ1-5; D remains ambiguous. V was cut by 3 bases and J by 1 base, with 10 bases left in between. CDR3 length equals 15 residues. Germline-derived CDR1 and CDR2 are MRHNA and SNTAGT. The CDR3 DNA is TGTGCCAGCAGTGAGATGTTCGGGAGCAATCAGCCCCAGCATTTT. Encoded protein: CASSEMFGSNQPQHF.

CDR3 sequence (DNA): TGCAGCGCTGCGGACAGACTTAACACTGAAGCTTTCTTT. Its protein product is CSAADRLNTEAFF. The chain joins TRBV29-1 to TRBJ1-1; D is possibly TRBD1 (6 bases). Trimming took off 7 bases at V and 2 bases at J, with 14 bases between the two ends. Looked up from germline, CDR1 is SQVTM and CDR2 is ANQGSEA. The CDR3 contains 13 residues.

The rearrangement uses TRBV4-3 and TRBJ1-6; a possible D gene is TRBD1 (6 bases). Trimming cost V 1 base and J 9 bases, with 13 bases left between them. This CDR3 comprises 15 residues. Germline V gives CDR1 LGHNA, CDR2 YSLEER. The CDR3 region is CASSQVAGEGSPLHF. In DNA form, the CDR3 reads TGCGCCAGCAGCCAAGTCGCAGGGGAGGGTTCACCCCTCCACTTT.

V usage is TRBV7-9 and J usage is TRBJ1-1, with a tentative D call TRBD1 (5 bases). The CDR3 contains 13 residues. Germline CDR1 reads SEHNR; CDR2 reads FQNEAQ (reference sequence). The germline V and J ends were trimmed by 3 bases and 1 base, with 6 bases remaining between them. The CDR3 region is CASSFQGNTEAFF. CDR3 sequence (DNA): TGTGCCAGCAGCTTCCAGGGGAACACTGAAGCTTTCTTT.

J is TRBJ1-1 and V is TRBV6-2 or TRBV6-3; D perhaps matches TRBD1 (5 bases). The CDR3 spans 15 residues. Trimming cost V 5 bases and J 1 base, with 14 bases left between them. In germline, CDR1 is MNHEY, CDR2 SVGEGT. The CDR3 loop is CASSPGYLWNTEAFF. CDR3 nucleotides: TGTGCCAGCAGTCCAGGGTATCTATGGAACACTGAAGCTTTCTTT.

The chain couples TRBV20-1 to TRBJ1-2; D not resolved. V lost 3 bases to trimming and J lost 0 bases, with 11 bases between them. This CDR3 spans 14 amino acids. In germline, CDR1 is DFQATT, CDR2 SNEGSKA (reference sequence). CDR3 nucleotide sequence: TGCAGTGCTAGTGTCCCGGGTACTAACTATGGCTACACCTTC. Translated: CSASVPGTNYGYTF.

The chain links TRBV7-6 to TRBJ1-6, with D tentatively TRBD1 (6 bases). Germline V CDR1 and CDR2: SGHVS, FNYEAQ. V gave up 1 base and J gave up 0 bases, with 16 bases separating them. This CDR3 is 19 amino acids long. Here the CDR3 reads CASSLVPGTPSSYNSPLHF. Here the CDR3 DNA reads TGTGCCAGCAGCTTAGTGCCGGGGACACCGAGCTCCTATAATTCACCCCTCCACTTT.

V and J are TRBV10-3 and TRBJ2-3, with D possibly TRBD1 on 5 matching bases. CDR1 is ENHRY and CDR2 is SYGVKD in the germline V gene. Trimming left V 4 bases short and J 4 bases short, with 15 bases between. The CDR3 contains 15 residues. This CDR3 is CAISGTRVLPDTQYF. The CDR3, as DNA: TGTGCCATCAGTGGGACACGAGTCCTCCCAGATACGCAGTATTTT.

The chain combines TRBV5-5 with TRBJ1-4; 10 bases line up with TRBD1. The CDR3 has 17 amino acids. Germline V gene sequence: CDR1 SGHKS, CDR2 YYEKEE (reference sequence). J gave up 5 bases and V 4 bases, and 11 bases lay outside the gene matches. The DNA of the CDR3 is TGTGCCAGCAGCCGAGGGACAGGGGCCCTCAGGAATGAAAAACTGTTTTTT. This gives the protein CASSRGTGALRNEKLFF.

V is TRBV4-3 and J is TRBJ2-1; D gene ambiguous. V lost 0 bases to trimming and J lost 4 bases, with 13 bases between them. The CDR3 loop spans 16 amino acids. Germline values: CDR1 LGHNA, CDR2 YSLEER. CDR3 sequence reads: CASSQDHSSRYNEQFF. The CDR3 DNA sequence: TGCGCCAGCAGCCAAGATCATTCGAGCAGGTACAATGAGCAGTTCTTC.

This clone was seen a single time. This chain joins TRBV3-1 (or the pseudogene TRBV3-2) and TRBJ1-2; D unresolved. Germline values: CDR1 LGHDT, CDR2 YNNKEL (reference sequence). This CDR3 spans 16 amino acids. Trimming left V 4 bases short and J 4 bases short, with 19 bases between. CDR3 coding DNA: TGTGCCAGCAGCCCGCAGAAGGACGGGGAGGGCTATGGCTACACCTTC. This gives the protein CASSPQKDGEGYGYTF.

The chain carries TRBV5-4 and TRBJ2-7; D ambiguous. Trimming stripped 4 bases from V and 1 base from J, with 15 bases between. The CDR3 sequence is 15 residues long. Germline CDR1 reads SGHNT; CDR2 reads YYREEE (reference sequence). The CDR3, as DNA: TGTGCCAGCAGCCTTGGAGCAGCGACTTCCTACGAGCAGTACTTC. This sequence encodes CASSLGAATSYEQYF.

The V and J genes are TRBV7-2 and TRBJ1-2; 8 nucleotides line up with TRBD1. The CDR3 has 14 residues. Germline values: CDR1 SGHTA, CDR2 FQGNSA. V lost 4 bases to trimming and J lost 7 bases; unmatched junction nucleotides: 8. CDR3 sequence (DNA): TGTGCCAGCAGCTCCTCAGGGGGCGCGAGTGGCTACACCTTC. This translates into CASSSSGGASGYTF.

The chain links TRBV3-1 (or the pseudogene TRBV3-2) to TRBJ1-6, with 9 positions matching TRBD1. The germline V gene has CDR1 LGHDT and CDR2 YNNKEL (reference sequence). This CDR3 comprises 14 residues. The ends lost 1 base at V and 8 bases at J; junction bases unmatched: 0. The CDR3 protein is CASSQGTGDSPLHF. CDR3 DNA: TGTGCCAGCAGCCAAGGGACAGGGGATTCACCCCTCCACTTT.

The chain is built from TRBV7-8 and TRBJ2-3, with 11 bases lining up with TRBD2. Trimming at V came to 0 bases and at J to 7 bases, leaving 6 bases not matched to a gene. The CDR3 has 16 residues. CDR1 and CDR2 (germline): SGHVS, FQNEAQ. The CDR3 nucleotides read TGTGCCAGCAGCTTAGCAATTTTGACTAGCGGGAATACGCAGTATTTT. Translating it yields CASSLAILTSGNTQYF.

The chain uses TRBV10-3 and TRBJ1-2, with TRBD1 matching over 7 bases. This CDR3 is 17 amino acids long. The ends lost 5 bases at V and 8 bases at J; junction bases unmatched: 20. Per the germline V gene, CDR1 is ENHRY and CDR2 is SYGVKD. The CDR3 reads CAISSTAGQSSLPGYTF. In nucleotides, the CDR3 is TGTGCCATCAGTTCCACTGCGGGACAGAGTTCTCTCCCGGGCTACACCTTC.

The chain couples TRBV6-5 to TRBJ1-1, with TRBD1 as a possible D gene (5 bases). The germline V gene has CDR1 MNHEY and CDR2 SVGAGI. CDR3 length: 15 residues. With 4 bases removed from V and 4 bases from J, the gap between germline ends came to 16 bases. CDR3 DNA: TGTGCCAGCAGTTCTTTGGGGGGGAGGGTCACTGAAGCTTTCTTT. Translation: CASSSLGGRVTEAFF.

The rearrangement links TRBV10-1 to TRBJ2-2; D possibly corresponds to TRBD1 (5 bases). The CDR3 consists of 14 residues. CDR1 is WNHNN and CDR2 is SYGVQD in the germline V gene (reference sequence). Trimming left V 6 bases short and J 3 bases short, with 11 bases between. The CDR3 loop reads CASRTARDTGELFF. CDR3 nucleotide sequence: TGCGCCAGCAGGACAGCCAGGGACACCGGGGAGCTGTTTTTT.

J is TRBJ1-1 and V is TRBV29-1, with D maybe TRBD1 (5 bases). CDR1 and CDR2 from the germline V gene are SQVTM and ANQGSEA. Trimming took 7 bases from V and 9 from J, leaving 15 bases between them. This CDR3 spans 11 amino acids. CDR3 coding DNA: TGCAGCGCCTCTCTAGGACAACAAGCTTTCTTT. It yields the protein CSASLGQQAFF. The entire variable domain, with the rest obtained from reference TRBV29-1 and TRBJ1-1, is as follows: SAVISQKPSRDICQRGTSLTIQCQVDSQVTMMFWYRQQPGQSLTLIATANQGSEATYESGFVIDKFPISRPNLTFSTLTVSNMSPEDSSIYLCSASLGQQAFFGQGTRLTVV.

The V gene is TRBV18, the J gene TRBJ1-1; a possible D gene is TRBD1 (5 bases). CDR1 KGHSH and CDR2 LQKENI come from the germline V gene. V was clipped by 2 bases and J by 0 bases, with 10 bases between them. CDR3 length: 15 amino acids. CDR3 nucleotide sequence: TGTGCCAGCTCACCAGCGGGGACCCTGAACACTGAAGCTTTCTTT. Translation: CASSPAGTLNTEAFF.